The 23 T cell receptor beta chains reported below all come from one sample, sequenced in a study of T cell responses to AZD1222 COVID-19 vaccine. This table comes from immunoSEQ multiplex PCR, and its TCRdb copy is limited to in-frame clones, with some not included. The sample has 180,000 or so clones, 90% to 95% seen once. The material was peripheral blood, obtained on day 0 of AZD1222 vaccination. The receptors were sampled from an adult in good health.

This clone was picked up one time. The chain links TRBV21-1 to TRBJ2-5; the D call TRBD1 from the table was never checked on the DNA. TRBV21-1 is a pseudogene segment. This CDR3 is 14 amino acids long. The CDR3 nucleotides read TGTGCCAGCAGCAAGGCCGACAGCCAAGAGACCCAGTACTTC. This gives the protein CASSKADSQETQYF.

The rearrangement uses TRBV6-5 and TRBJ1-3; maybe TRBD1 (6 bases). Germline V gives CDR1 MNHEY, CDR2 SVGAGI. The CDR3 is 15 residues long. The V end was cut by 0 bases, the J end by 5 bases, with 11 bases between. CDR3 in amino acids: CASSYSETGRNTIYF. The CDR3 nucleotides read TGTGCCAGCAGTTACTCGGAGACAGGAAGAAACACCATATATTTT.

This chain joins TRBV7-3 and TRBJ1-1; possible D gene TRBD1, 5 bases. V was trimmed by 5 bases and J by 3 bases, leaving 10 bases between them. There are 13 residues in the CDR3. Germline V lookup: CDR1 SGHTA, CDR2 FQGTGA. In nucleotides, the CDR3 is TGTGCCAGCAGCGTCGGGGGGGACACTGAAGCTTTCTTT. Protein sequence: CASSVGGDTEAFF.

V and J are TRBV2 and TRBJ1-3; D unresolved. Germline CDR1 reads SNHLY; CDR2 reads FYNNEI. The V end lost 4 bases, the J end lost 7 bases, and 5 bases lay between the germline ends. The CDR3 length is 11 residues. CDR3 amino acids: CASSAANTIYF. In DNA form, the CDR3 reads TGTGCCAGCAGTGCAGCGAACACCATATATTTT.

CDR3 in DNA: TGCGCCAGCAGCTTTCTAGCGTCCTCCTACAATGAGCAGTTCTTC. The encoded protein is CASSFLASSYNEQFF. The chain couples TRBV5-1 to TRBJ2-1, with D possibly matching TRBD2 (6 bases). V was trimmed by 2 bases and J by 0 bases, leaving 9 bases between them. Germline CDR1 SGHRS, CDR2 YFSETQ. The CDR3 runs 15 residues. The full variable domain, its missing parts supplied by reference TRBV5-1 and TRBJ2-1, is KAGVTQTPRYLIKTRGQQVTLSCSPISGHRSVSWYQQTPGQGLQFLFEYFSETQRNKGNFPGRFSGRQFSNSRSEMNVSTLELGDSALYLCASSFLASSYNEQFFGPGTRLTVL.

V gene TRBV19 combines with J gene TRBJ1-5, with 7 bases matching TRBD1. Germline V lookup: CDR1 LNHDA, CDR2 SQIVND (reference sequence). The CDR3 contains 17 residues. V shed 1 base and J 0 bases; nucleotides not matched to a gene: 6. The CDR3 sequence: CASSIVAGGNSNQPQHF. In DNA form, the CDR3 reads TGTGCCAGTAGTATAGTGGCAGGGGGAAATAGCAATCAGCCCCAGCATTTT.

The gene calls are TRBV6-5 and TRBJ1-2; D call uncertain. Germline-derived CDR1 and CDR2 are MNHEY and SVGAGI. The V end was cut by 8 bases, the J end by 7 bases, with 14 bases between. The CDR3 consists of 12 residues. CDR3 DNA: TGTGCCAGCGGTAGGGCAGGAGGTGGCTACACCTTC. Encoded protein: CASGRAGGGYTF.

This chain uses TRBV5-8 with TRBJ1-1, with unresolved D. The V and J ends lost 0 bases and 5 bases respectively, with 8 bases between them. The V gene's germline CDR1 is SGHTS and CDR2 YDEGEE. This CDR3 spans 13 amino acids. The CDR3 loop is CASSLDLGTEAFF. CDR3 DNA sequence: TGTGCCAGCAGCTTGGACCTTGGGACTGAAGCTTTCTTT.

The V gene is TRBV6-5, the J gene TRBJ1-3; D possibly corresponds to TRBD1 (6 bases). The germline V gene encodes CDR1 MNHEY and CDR2 SVGAGI. CDR3 length equals 15 residues. The ends were cut back, 6 bases at V and 1 base at J, with 13 bases in the middle. CDR3 sequence: CASRTGRLSGNTIYF. CDR3 nucleotide sequence: TGTGCCAGCAGGACAGGACGACTATCTGGAAACACCATATATTTT.

V gene TRBV19 combines with J gene TRBJ1-2; unclear D gene. This CDR3 comprises 17 residues. The V end lost 0 bases, the J end lost 5 bases, and 19 bases lay between the germline ends. Per the germline V gene, CDR1 is LNHDA and CDR2 is SQIVND (reference sequence). CDR3 in amino acids: CASSIDHLTDTRYGYTF. The DNA for the CDR3 is TGTGCCAGTAGTATAGATCATCTAACCGATACTCGGTATGGCTACACCTTC.

The genes are TRBV28 and TRBJ2-1; 9 bases match TRBD1. This CDR3 region has 19 residues. Trimming at V came to 3 bases and at J to 10 bases, leaving 22 bases not matched to a gene. The germline CDR1 and CDR2 sequences are MDHEN and SYDVKM. CDR3 protein: CASSFIWGPTGGIEKEQFF. In DNA form, the CDR3 reads TGTGCCAGCAGTTTCATTTGGGGGCCAACAGGGGGCATCGAGAAGGAGCAGTTCTTC.

This clone has a single count. The J gene is TRBJ2-7, the V gene TRBV19; tentatively, D is TRBD2 (7 bases). V lost 5 bases and J 1 base, leaving 24 bases between the germline ends. This CDR3 is built from 18 residues. CDR1 is LNHDA, CDR2 SQIVND, per germline (reference sequence). The CDR3: CASSSGGRITPPSYEQYF. As DNA, the CDR3 is TGTGCCAGTAGTTCCGGGGGGCGCATCACGCCTCCGTCCTACGAGCAGTACTTC. Full variable domain (remainder filled in from reference TRBV19 and TRBJ2-7): DGGITQSPKYLFRKEGQNVTLSCEQNLNHDAMYWYRQDPGQGLRLIYYSQIVNDFQKGDIAEGYSVSREKKESFPLTVTSAQKNPTAFYLCASSSGGRITPPSYEQYFGPGTRLTVT.

The chain uses TRBV9 and TRBJ2-7, with D perhaps TRBD1 (7 bases). CDR1 is SGDLS, CDR2 YYNGEE, per germline. Trimming removed 4 bases from V and 2 bases from J, with 19 bases in between. The CDR3 spans 16 residues. CDR3 protein: CASSHAREGGPYEQYF. The CDR3 DNA reads as TGTGCCAGCAGCCATGCGCGGGAAGGGGGCCCCTACGAGCAGTACTTC.

This CDR3 is CASSPTNPWSSYNEQFF. The CDR3 bases are TGTGCCAGCAGCCCCACCAATCCTTGGAGCTCCTACAATGAGCAGTTCTTC. V is TRBV3-1 (or the pseudogene TRBV3-2) and J is TRBJ2-1; D is unclear. The V end lost 4 bases, the J end lost 0 bases, and 16 bases lay between the germline ends. Germline lookup yields CDR1 LGHDT and CDR2 YNNKEL (reference sequence). CDR3 length: 17 residues.

This rearrangement joins TRBV15 to TRBJ1-1; D gene uncertain. Deletions cut 0 bases from V and 4 bases from J, with 9 bases between. The germline CDR1 and CDR2 sequences are LNHNV and YYDKDF (reference sequence). The CDR3 loop spans 14 amino acids. Here the CDR3 DNA reads TGTGCCACCAGCAGAGATAGTGACGGCACTGAAGCTTTCTTT. This gives the protein CATSRDSDGTEAFF.

The V and J genes are TRBV7-6 and TRBJ2-2; 11 bases line up with TRBD2. The CDR3 is 17 amino acids. Germline V lookup: CDR1 SGHVS, CDR2 FNYEAQ. V gave up 0 bases and J gave up 0 bases; unmatched junction bases: 0. The chain's CDR3 is CASSLATSGANTGELFF. The CDR3 nucleotides are TGTGCCAGCAGCTTAGCGACTAGCGGGGCGAACACCGGGGAGCTGTTTTTT.

The chain has TRBV3-1 (or the pseudogene TRBV3-2) and TRBJ1-5, with a tentative D call TRBD1 (5 bases). The CDR3 length is 17 residues. The V gene lost 2 bases and the J gene lost 7 bases, with 21 bases spanning the gap. Germline V lookup: CDR1 LGHDT, CDR2 YNNKEL (reference sequence). The CDR3 loop reads CASSQTLTGTSGQPQHF. The DNA of the CDR3 is TGTGCCAGCAGCCAAACCTTAACCGGGACCTCGGGACAGCCCCAGCATTTT.

This clone was detected only a few times. V gene TRBV28 combines with J gene TRBJ1-5; 8 bases are shared with TRBD1. The CDR3 is 14 residues long. CDR1 is MDHEN and CDR2 is SYDVKM in the germline V gene. The V gene end was trimmed by 3 bases and the J gene end by 6 bases; junction bases not matched to a gene: 4. Here the CDR3 reads CASSFQGAVQPQHF. The CDR3 DNA sequence: TGTGCCAGCAGTTTCCAGGGGGCTGTTCAGCCCCAGCATTTT. Variable domain in full (rest from reference TRBV28 and TRBJ1-5): DVKVTQSSRYLVKRTGEKVFLECVQDMDHENMFWYRQDPGLGLRLIYFSYDVKMKEKGDIPEGYSVSREKKERFSLILESASTNQTSMYLCASSFQGAVQPQHFGDGTRLSIL.

The chain uses TRBV2 and TRBJ2-1; D is ambiguous. CDR1 is SNHLY, CDR2 FYNNEI, per germline. There are 15 residues in the CDR3. V lost 2 bases, J lost 4 bases, and 12 bases lay in between. This chain's CDR3 is CASSEYEGGYNEQFF. The CDR3 bases are TGTGCCAGCAGTGAATATGAAGGTGGTTACAATGAGCAGTTCTTC.

In nucleotides, the CDR3 is TGTGCCAGCACCTTTCGGGGGGCGGAGACCCAGTACTTC. Its protein is CASTFRGAETQYF. The chain joins TRBV11-1 to TRBJ2-5, with D maybe TRBD2 (7 bases). Trimming left V 7 bases short and J 5 bases short, with 14 bases between. The CDR3 has 13 amino acids. Germline CDR1 is SGHAT and CDR2 is FQDESV (reference sequence).

This clone was recorded once. This rearrangement joins TRBV27 to TRBJ2-2; weak D call: TRBD1 (6 bases). Germline CDR1 is MNHEY and CDR2 is SMNVEV (reference sequence). There are 13 residues in the CDR3. V lost 6 bases, J lost 4 bases, and 9 bases lay in between. The CDR3 spells CASSPQGTGELFF. CDR3 nucleotide sequence: TGTGCCAGCAGCCCACAGGGCACCGGGGAGCTGTTTTTT.

This clone has only a few counts. The chain uses TRBV7-6 and TRBJ1-3, with D unclear. The CDR3 is 14 amino acids. Trimming removed 2 bases at V and 2 bases at J, with 7 bases between. Germline V gene data show CDR1 as SGHVS and CDR2 as FNYEAQ. CDR3 region: CASSLYETGNTIYF. CDR3 DNA: TGTGCCAGCAGCTTATACGAGACTGGAAACACCATATATTTT.

The chain recombines TRBV29-1 with TRBJ2-1; 9 bases map to TRBD2. The CDR3 has 16 residues. Per germline, CDR1 SQVTM and CDR2 ANQGSEA. The V gene end was trimmed by 6 bases and the J gene end by 1 base; junction bases not matched to a gene: 10. CDR3: CSVHGLAGRSYNEQFF. The CDR3 bases are TGCAGCGTCCATGGCCTAGCGGGAAGGTCCTACAATGAGCAGTTCTTC.